Each of the 15 T cell receptor beta chains below was sequenced from the same sample in a study of Graves' ophthalmopathy and Graves' hyperthyroidism. Amplified material comprised TCR beta CDR3 regions derived from RNA transcripts. RT-PCR with HTBI primers came first, then second-round multiplex PCR. TCRdb reprocessed the multiplex PCR reads with MiXCR, giving one entry per CDR3 protein. The table shows about 230,000 distinct CDR3 sequences, with 40% to 50% occurring only once. The specimen was peripheral blood. The receptors stem from an adult man with Graves' ophthalmopathy.

V is TRBV9 and J is TRBJ1-4; D unclear. Trimming cost V 0 bases and J 3 bases, with 15 bases left between them. The germline gives CDR1 SGDLS, CDR2 YYNGEE. The CDR3 runs to 17 residues. CDR3 in amino acids: CASSVESAGDPNEKLFF. In DNA form, the CDR3 reads TGTGCCAGCAGCGTAGAAAGTGCCGGAGACCCTAATGAAAAACTGTTTTTT.

The gene calls are TRBV20-1 and TRBJ1-2, with D possibly TRBD1 on 6 matching bases. Trimming shortened V by 5 bases and J by 2 bases, and 12 bases separated the two germline ends. Germline V CDR1 and CDR2: DFQATT, SNEGSKA (reference sequence). CDR3 length equals 13 residues. The CDR3 loop is CSASGTPNYGYTF. The CDR3 region has the DNA TGCAGTGCTTCCGGGACACCCAACTATGGCTACACCTTC.

The chain couples TRBV24-1 to TRBJ2-7; D is perhaps TRBD1 (6 bases). From germline, CDR1 is KGHDR and CDR2 SFDVKD. This CDR3 has 15 amino acids. The ends were cut back, 9 bases at V and 0 bases at J, with 17 bases in the middle. CDR3 coding DNA: TGTGCCACCTCGTCCGGACAGCCGGTCTCCTACGAGCAGTACTTC. Translation: CATSSGQPVSYEQYF.

The table lists this clonotype with a few counts. The J gene is TRBJ1-2, the V gene TRBV6-6; TRBD1 matches at 10 bases. Trimming removed 4 bases from V and 3 bases from J; junction bases left unmatched: 2. There are 14 residues in the CDR3. Germline CDR1 reads MNHNY; CDR2 reads SVGAGI (reference sequence). The CDR3 nucleotides are TGTGCCAGCAGTTGGACAGGGGGTCACTATGGCTACACCTTC. Amino acids: CASSWTGGHYGYTF.

The chain carries TRBV7-2 and TRBJ1-1; weak D call: TRBD1 (5 bases). V shed 5 bases and J shed 1 base, with 14 bases lying between them. From germline, CDR1 is SGHTA and CDR2 FQGNSA. The CDR3 length is 15 residues. CDR3 sequence (DNA): TGTGCCAGCAGCCCGCAGGGACGGGGGAACACTGAAGCTTTCTTT. This sequence encodes CASSPQGRGNTEAFF.

The table lists this clonotype with many counts. J is TRBJ1-1 and V is TRBV20-1; D ambiguous. V was cut by 3 bases and J by 7 bases, with 6 bases left in between. Germline V gene data show CDR1 as DFQATT and CDR2 as SNEGSKA (reference sequence). The CDR3 covers 10 residues. The CDR3 sequence is CSARTDEAFF. As DNA, the CDR3 is TGCAGTGCTAGGACGGATGAAGCTTTCTTT.

This clonotype came up many times. V is TRBV2 and J is TRBJ1-2; 11 bases align to TRBD1. J was trimmed by 4 bases and V by 3 bases; bases with no gene match: 4. This CDR3 contains 15 residues. Germline-derived CDR1 and CDR2 are SNHLY and FYNNEI. The CDR3 here is CASSDRDRGTYGYTF. CDR3 bases: TGTGCCAGCAGTGACAGGGACAGGGGGACCTATGGCTACACCTTC.

The chain employs TRBV29-1 and TRBJ1-4; D is unclear. Trimming removed 5 bases at V and 4 bases at J, with 11 bases between. The CDR3 covers 13 residues. The germline CDR1 and CDR2 sequences are SQVTM and ANQGSEA. As DNA, the CDR3 is TGCAGCGTTCATGATGGGATTAATGAAAAACTGTTTTTT. The encoded protein is CSVHDGINEKLFF.

Remarks on this clonotype: At one of its ends the junction is not consistent with the germline gene, which may arise from a read error. The rearrangement uses TRBV19 and TRBJ1-2, with no clear D. CDR1 is LNHDA and CDR2 is SQIVND in the germline V gene (reference sequence). This CDR3 is built from 12 residues. DNA for the CDR3: TGTGTCAGTGACGGAGGAAACTATGGCTACACCTTC. It yields the protein CVSDGGNYGYTF.

Only one count was recorded for this clonotype. One junction end disagrees with the germline gene, perhaps due to a read error. The chain combines TRBV9 with TRBJ1-6; no firm D call. The germline gives CDR1 SGDLS, CDR2 YYNGEE. The CDR3 length is 17 residues. This CDR3 is CASSQPYRRAKDSPLHF. The CDR3 DNA reads as TGCGCCAGCAGCCAGCCATACCGCCGGGCAAAGGATTCACCCCTCCACTTT. The whole variable domain, remainder taken from reference TRBV9 and TRBJ1-6, is DSGVTQTPKHLITATGQRVTLRCSPRSGDLSVYWYQQSLDQGLQFLIQYYNGEERAKGNILERFSAQQFPDLHSELNLSSLELGDSALYFCASSQPYRRAKDSPLHFGNGTRLTVT.

This clonotype was found a few times. The CDR3 sequence is CSAEGQGGSTEAFF. DNA of the CDR3: TGCAGTGCAGAGGGACAGGGGGGGAGCACTGAAGCTTTCTTT. V is TRBV20-1 and J is TRBJ1-1; 11 nucleotides match TRBD1. The V segment lost 6 bases and the J segment 4 bases; nucleotides outside the gene matches: 7. This CDR3 has 14 residues. Germline lookup yields CDR1 DFQATT and CDR2 SNEGSKA (reference sequence).

The V call is TRBV10-3, the J call TRBJ2-7; D is possibly TRBD1 (6 bases). Germline values: CDR1 ENHRY, CDR2 SYGVKD. Trimming left V 10 bases short and J 3 bases short, with 22 bases between. The CDR3 runs to 15 residues. The CDR3, as DNA: TGTGCCAGCAGCCCGGCGTCGGGACAAATCTACGAGCAGTACTTC. As protein: CASSPASGQIYEQYF.

There are a few counts of this clonotype. The V and J genes are TRBV4-1 and TRBJ2-7, with 8 positions matching TRBD1. CDR3 length: 15 amino acids. The germline gives CDR1 MGHRA, CDR2 YSYEKL. V trimming: 0 bases; J trimming: 6 bases; junction bases outside the gene matches: 7. This CDR3 is CASSQDRTGRREQYF. The CDR3 nucleotides are TGCGCCAGCAGCCAAGATAGGACAGGGCGCCGCGAGCAGTACTTC.

The chain employs TRBV9 and TRBJ1-4; TRBD1 is a possible D gene (5 bases). V was cut by 2 bases and J by 5 bases, with 19 bases left in between. Looked up from germline, CDR1 is SGDLS and CDR2 is YYNGEE. The CDR3 is 17 residues long. The chain's CDR3 is CASSVSPGQGENEKLFF. The CDR3 bases are TGTGCCAGCAGCGTCAGCCCGGGGCAGGGCGAGAATGAAAAACTGTTTTTT.

The chain links TRBV24-1 to TRBJ1-5, with 9 bases lining up with TRBD1. CDR1 and CDR2 (germline): KGHDR, SFDVKD. Germline trimming cut 3 bases from V and 3 bases from J; bases unmatched to any gene: 8. The CDR3 consists of 17 residues. CDR3 sequence reads: CATSDGGTGPLNQPQHF. CDR3 in DNA: TGTGCCACCAGTGATGGAGGGACAGGGCCACTCAATCAGCCCCAGCATTTT.